The source of this T cell receptor beta chain is a study of PD-1 blockade in classical Hodgkin lymphoma. At the level of the study: Patients were given intravenous nivolumab, 3 mg/kg, every 2 weeks.

Relapse after autologous stem cell transplantation occurred in every patient, and brentuximab vedotin exposure varied. This clone was seen only a few times. Profiling relied on immunoSEQ multiplex PCR, and the TCRdb table lists in-frame clones only, not all of them. Among 40,000 to 45,000 clones, roughly 72% were seen once, and the ten largest hold under 3.5%. CDR3 size: 15 residues. V lost 3 bases, J lost 5 bases, and 8 bases stayed unmatched. Germline V CDR1 and CDR2: SEHNR, FQNEAQ (reference sequence). The chain joins TRBV7-9 to TRBJ2-7; 9 bases match TRBD2. This TCR came from a human donor with classical Hodgkin lymphoma. Sequencing used peripheral blood mononuclear cells (PBMCs), obtained before the second cycle of nivolumab. CDR3: CASSLRSRGGDEQYF. CDR3 nucleotide sequence: TGTGCCAGCAGCTTGAGGTCGCGGGGGGGCGACGAGCAGTACTTC.